These 27 T cell receptor beta chains share one sample of origin, sequenced in a study of blood T cells in healthy people across ages. Alongside a J-beta primer mix, a sample-barcoded 5' primer served in a second PCR lasting about 6 to 11 cycles. TCRdb analysed the 5' RACE reads with MiXCR anew, one entry per CDR3 protein. The data contain about 800,000 distinct CDR3 sequences, approximately 25% of them singletons. This sample also belongs to another study, concerning T cells of mothers and their children.

What was sequenced was blood. Receptors originate from a boy aged 5-17 years in good health.

This sequence joins TRBV28 and TRBJ2-5, with 10 bases fitting TRBD2. TRBJ2-1 explains the end of the DNA better; the J call may be wrong. The germline V gene has CDR1 MDHEN and CDR2 SYDVKM. This CDR3 has 14 residues. The CDR3 region has the DNA TGTGCCAGCAGAAAAGCGGGAGGGGGCTCTGAGCAGTTCTTC. It yields the protein CASRKAGGGSEQFF.

This clonotype was picked up a small number of times. The chain carries TRBV10-3 and TRBJ1-1; D unclear. The germline V and J ends were trimmed by 3 bases and 5 bases, with 13 bases remaining between them. The CDR3 runs to 14 residues. Germline-derived CDR1 and CDR2 are ENHRY and SYGVKD. The CDR3 DNA is TGTGCCATCAGTGACGGTGCAGGTCTTACTGAAGCTTTCTTT. Translated, it gives CAISDGAGLTEAFF.

This clonotype showed up just once. The chain carries TRBV20-1 and TRBJ2-3; 11 nucleotides line up with TRBD2. Trimming at V came to 1 base and at J to 2 bases, leaving 5 bases not matched to a gene. Germline V gene data show CDR1 as DFQATT and CDR2 as SNEGSKA (reference sequence). CDR3 length: 16 residues. This CDR3 reads CSARGSSGGSTDTQYF. Written as DNA, the CDR3 is TGCAGTGCTAGAGGGTCTAGCGGGGGGTCCACAGATACGCAGTATTTT.

There are a few counts of this clonotype. V and J are TRBV28 and TRBJ2-1; 7 nucleotides line up with TRBD1. The CDR3 totals 14 residues. V trimming: 6 bases; J trimming: 7 bases; junction bases outside the gene matches: 9. The germline gives CDR1 MDHEN, CDR2 SYDVKM. CDR3 nucleotide sequence: TGTGCCAGCAGACCCAGACAGGGTCGGAATGAGCAGTTCTTC. Its protein is CASRPRQGRNEQFF.

J is TRBJ2-7 and V is TRBV28; the D gene is possibly TRBD1 (6 bases). Germline CDR1 MDHEN, CDR2 SYDVKM. This CDR3 comprises 15 residues. Trimming removed 2 bases at V and 0 bases at J, with 11 bases between. In DNA, the CDR3 is TGTGCCAGCAGTTTAGGGACATTCAGCTCCTACGAGCAGTACTTC. Protein product: CASSLGTFSSYEQYF. The full variable domain, rest sourced from reference TRBV28 and TRBJ2-7, is DVKVTQSSRYLVKRTGEKVFLECVQDMDHENMFWYRQDPGLGLRLIYFSYDVKMKEKGDIPEGYSVSREKKERFSLILESASTNQTSMYLCASSLGTFSSYEQYFGPGTRLTVT.

The chain carries TRBV4-1 and TRBJ2-1; 9 bases are a match to TRBD1. V trimming: 4 bases; J trimming: 8 bases; junction bases outside the gene matches: 12. Germline CDR1 and CDR2: MGHRA and YSYEKL. There are 16 residues in the CDR3. CDR3 in amino acids: CASSPNRDRVLHEQFF. CDR3 nucleotide sequence: TGCGCCAGCAGCCCAAACCGGGACAGGGTGTTACATGAGCAGTTCTTC.

The V call is TRBV11-2, the J call TRBJ2-6; D unclear. Trimming took 8 bases from V and 1 from J, leaving 12 bases between them. CDR1 is SGHAT and CDR2 is FQNNGV in the germline V gene. The length of the CDR3 is 15 residues. The CDR3 DNA is TGTGCCAGCCAGAGAGCCCAATCTGGGGCCAACGTCCTGACTTTC. Encoded protein: CASQRAQSGANVLTF. The whole variable domain, remainder taken from reference TRBV11-2 and TRBJ2-6, is EAGVAQSPRYKIIEKRQSVAFWCNPISGHATLYWYQQILGQGPKLLIQFQNNGVVDDSQLPKDRFSAERLKGVDSTLKIQPAKLEDSAVYLCASQRAQSGANVLTFGAGSRLTVL.

The chain recombines TRBV4-3 with TRBJ2-5; no definite D call. Germline CDR1 LGHNA, CDR2 YSLEER. V lost 6 bases and J 5 bases, leaving 16 bases between the germline ends. CDR3 size: 14 residues. The CDR3 here is CASSRTKGYETQYF. Written as DNA, the CDR3 is TGCGCCAGCAGTCGTACGAAGGGATATGAGACCCAGTACTTC.

This clonotype came up a few times. The gene calls are TRBV27 and TRBJ2-7; 7 nucleotides agree with TRBD2. The germline CDR1 and CDR2 sequences are MNHEY and SMNVEV (reference sequence). This CDR3 has 13 residues. The trim removed 2 bases at V and 7 bases at J, leaving 5 bases unmatched. CDR3 loop: CASSLPGGDEQYF. Written as DNA, the CDR3 is TGTGCCAGCAGTTTACCTGGGGGGGATGAGCAGTACTTC.

In this sample, this clonotype turned up a few times. The genes are TRBV28 and TRBJ2-3; the D gene is possibly TRBD1 (6 bases). This CDR3 spans 15 amino acids. V was clipped by 4 bases and J by 2 bases, with 13 bases between them. Germline assignment: CDR1 MDHEN and CDR2 SYDVKM. Here the CDR3 DNA reads TGTGCCAGCAGTTCTGACAGGACTCTCACAGATACGCAGTATTTT. As protein: CASSSDRTLTDTQYF.

Only a few counts were recorded for this clonotype. The chain has TRBV20-1 and TRBJ1-1, with D possibly TRBD1 on 6 matching bases. V was shortened by 3 bases and J by 5 bases, with 19 bases between the two germline ends. The germline V gene encodes CDR1 DFQATT and CDR2 SNEGSKA (reference sequence). The CDR3 covers 15 residues. The CDR3 protein is CSASNSDRLWTEAFF. The CDR3 DNA is TGCAGTGCTAGCAATTCCGACAGGTTATGGACTGAAGCTTTCTTT.

In this sample, this clonotype turned up a few times. The chain uses TRBV5-1 and TRBJ1-1; D gene unclear. The CDR3 is 16 residues long. The germline gives CDR1 SGHRS, CDR2 YFSETQ. V was trimmed by 4 bases and J by 5 bases, leaving 21 bases between them. The CDR3 protein is CASSDLGVYKGTEAFF. Written as DNA, the CDR3 is TGCGCCAGCAGCGACCTCGGGGTCTATAAAGGGACTGAAGCTTTCTTT.

This clonotype was counted between two and nine times. The V gene is TRBV14, the J gene TRBJ2-7; 9 bases agree with TRBD1. The germline gives CDR1 SGHDN, CDR2 FVKESK. The CDR3 runs to 14 residues. The CDR3 bases are TGTCCAAGGGCCCGGAACAGGGGGCATAGCGAGCAGTACTTC. This encodes CPRARNRGHSEQYF.

The J gene is TRBJ2-6, the V gene TRBV7-2; D tentatively fits TRBD1 or TRBD2 (5 bases each). The germline V gene has CDR1 SGHTA and CDR2 FQGNSA. V gave up 3 bases and J gave up 2 bases, with 11 bases separating them. This CDR3 region has 16 residues. CDR3 in amino acids: CASSFGAGAGANVLTF. The CDR3, as DNA: TGTGCCAGCAGCTTTGGGGCCGGGGCTGGGGCCAACGTCCTGACTTTC.

The chain has TRBV29-1 and TRBJ2-1, with 9 bases fitting TRBD2. The CDR3 has 13 amino acids. Germline CDR1 and CDR2: SQVTM and ANQGSEA. The CDR3 loop reads CKVGSGGYNEQFF. The CDR3 coding sequence is TGCAAGGTCGGTAGCGGGGGATACAATGAGCAGTTCTTC.

CDR3 residues: CASSLDTSGSFYEQYF. The CDR3 coding sequence is TGCGCCAGCAGCTTGGATACTAGCGGGAGCTTCTACGAGCAGTACTTC. V gene TRBV5-1 combines with J gene TRBJ2-5; 11 bases are a match to TRBD2. The assigned J gene may be wrong: the sequence end matches TRBJ2-7 better. There are 16 residues in the CDR3. Looked up from germline, CDR1 is SGHRS and CDR2 is YFSETQ.

This clonotype was counted once. The chain employs TRBV7-9 and TRBJ2-3; 9 nucleotides match TRBD1. V was clipped by 4 bases and J by 3 bases; unmatched bases: 8. CDR3 length: 16 residues. Germline CDR1 is SEHNR and CDR2 is FQNEAQ (reference sequence). CDR3 bases: TGTGCCAGCAGCTCGACTTTGACAGGGGGGACAGATACGCAGTATTTT. Protein sequence: CASSSTLTGGTDTQYF.

This clonotype has more than one count but fewer than ten. The chain combines TRBV9 with TRBJ2-5; D is uncertain. Germline CDR1 is SGDLS and CDR2 is YYNGEE. Trimming took off 0 bases at V and 2 bases at J, with 8 bases between the two ends. The CDR3 sequence is 14 residues long. The CDR3 DNA reads TGTGCCAGCAGCGTAGAGCAGTTTCAAGAGACCCAGTACTTC. Residues: CASSVEQFQETQYF.

This clonotype has a count of ten or more. The chain employs TRBV5-4 and TRBJ2-4, with D uncertain. This CDR3 has 17 residues. Trimming stripped 4 bases from V and 1 base from J, with 18 bases between. Germline CDR1 is SGHNT and CDR2 is YYREEE (reference sequence). Here the CDR3 reads CASSPSGGKGAKNIQYF. The CDR3 DNA follows: TGTGCCAGCAGCCCCAGTGGTGGGAAAGGGGCCAAAAACATTCAGTACTTC.

This chain links TRBV6-1 with TRBJ2-3, with 9 bases fitting TRBD2. The V gene's germline CDR1 is MNHNS and CDR2 SASEGT. V shed 7 bases, J shed 3 bases, and the junction held 5 bases outside the gene matches. The CDR3 length is 14 residues. CDR3 loop: CASKVLAGTDTQYF. CDR3 in DNA: TGTGCCAGCAAGGTCCTAGCGGGAACAGATACGCAGTATTTT.

This clonotype came up a few times. CDR3: CASSLFPGHLLAYEQYF. The CDR3 region has the DNA TGCGCCAGCAGCCTGTTTCCCGGGCACCTTTTGGCCTACGAGCAGTACTTC. This chain joins TRBV4-1 and TRBJ2-7; D not resolved. Germline V gives CDR1 MGHRA, CDR2 YSYEKL. Trimming stripped 4 bases from V and 2 bases from J, with 21 bases between. The CDR3 totals 17 residues.

This clonotype came up a few times. The chain has TRBV9 and TRBJ2-1; weak D call: TRBD2 (6 bases). V was shortened by 4 bases and J by 5 bases, with 16 bases between the two germline ends. This CDR3 spans 15 amino acids. The germline V gene has CDR1 SGDLS and CDR2 YYNGEE. The DNA for the CDR3 is TGTGCCAGCAGCCCGCCCGGGACTGACCACAATGAGCAGTTCTTC. This translates into CASSPPGTDHNEQFF.

This chain uses TRBV28 with TRBJ2-7; D possibly matches TRBD1 or TRBD2 (5 bases each). The germline CDR1 and CDR2 sequences are MDHEN and SYDVKM. The CDR3 is made up of 12 amino acids. The V end lost 8 bases, the J end lost 1 base, and 9 bases lay between the germline ends. CDR3 sequence reads: CASGTPSYEQYF. In nucleotides, the CDR3 is TGTGCCAGCGGGACCCCTTCCTACGAGCAGTACTTC.

This sequence joins TRBV15 and TRBJ1-3, with D perhaps TRBD1 (6 bases). The CDR3 loop spans 15 amino acids. The germline V gene has CDR1 LNHNV and CDR2 YYDKDF (reference sequence). The V end was cut by 2 bases, the J end by 0 bases, with 8 bases between. In nucleotides, the CDR3 is TGTGCCACCAGCAGACAGGGGACCTCTGGAAACACCATATATTTT. This translates into CATSRQGTSGNTIYF.

The V gene is TRBV10-3, the J gene TRBJ1-5; a weak D match, TRBD1 (5 bases). Looked up from germline, CDR1 is ENHRY and CDR2 is SYGVKD. The CDR3 is 15 amino acids. The V and J ends lost 2 bases and 6 bases respectively, with 14 bases between them. CDR3 nucleotide sequence: TGTGCCATCAGTGAGAAAGCCGGGGGACCTCAGCCCCAGCATTTT. This sequence encodes CAISEKAGGPQPQHF.

The chain recombines TRBV20-1 with TRBJ2-1, with 11 nucleotides matching TRBD1. The CDR3 has 15 amino acids. The V and J ends lost 1 base and 3 bases, in that order; junction bases with no gene match: 2. The germline V gene encodes CDR1 DFQATT and CDR2 SNEGSKA (reference sequence). CDR3 protein: CSARAGTGGYNEQFF. The CDR3 nucleotides are TGCAGTGCTAGAGCCGGGACAGGGGGCTACAATGAGCAGTTCTTC.

In the case of this clonotype: At one boundary the junction diverges from the germline segment, which might be a read error. The chain is built from TRBV4-1 and TRBJ2-3; TRBD1 aligns across 7 bases. Germline CDR1 and CDR2: MGHRA and YSYEKL. The length of the CDR3 is 15 residues. CDR3 residues: CASSQGTAGTDTRYF. The CDR3 DNA is TGCGCCAGCAGCCAGGGGACAGCAGGCACAGATACGCGGTATTTT.